These 5 T cell receptor beta chains came from one sample sequenced in a study of T cells in localized non-small cell lung cancer. Measured with immunoSEQ multiplex PCR; TCRdb has only the in-frame clones, and not every one. Of roughly 30,000 clones in the sample, approximately 88% are singletons; the top ten hold 3.5% to 5%. The specimen comprised peripheral blood mononuclear cells, sampled before any cancer treatment. The receptors shown here come from a woman between 35 and 70 years old with stage III lung adenocarcinoma.

This clone was picked up one time. The J gene is TRBJ2-3, the V gene TRBV28, with 10 bases aligning to TRBD2. The CDR3 loop spans 15 amino acids. The V and J ends lost 6 bases and 4 bases, in that order; junction bases with no gene match: 7. From germline, CDR1 is MDHEN and CDR2 SYDVKM. The chain's CDR3 is CASSPLSGRADTQYF. As DNA, the CDR3 is TGTGCCAGCAGCCCCTTAAGCGGGAGGGCAGATACGCAGTATTTT.

The rearrangement uses TRBV5-1 and TRBJ2-5; perhaps TRBD1 as D (6 bases). Germline values: CDR1 SGHRS, CDR2 YFSETQ. This CDR3 spans 16 amino acids. V lost 3 bases and J 0 bases, leaving 15 bases between the germline ends. CDR3 in amino acids: CASSSRGMGYQETQYF. CDR3 DNA sequence: TGCGCCAGCAGCTCCAGGGGAATGGGGTACCAAGAGACCCAGTACTTC. Full variable domain (outside the CDR3, taken from reference TRBV5-1 and TRBJ2-5): KAGVTQTPRYLIKTRGQQVTLSCSPISGHRSVSWYQQTPGQGLQFLFEYFSETQRNKGNFPGRFSGRQFSNSRSEMNVSTLELGDSALYLCASSSRGMGYQETQYFGPGTRLLVL.

CDR3 nucleotides: TGTGCCAGCTCCCCCGGACAGGGCTCTGGCTACACCTTC. As protein: CASSPGQGSGYTF. V and J are TRBV18 and TRBJ1-2; 8 bases align to TRBD1. Germline CDR1 reads KGHSH; CDR2 reads LQKENI. The CDR3 extends over 13 amino acids. The junction had 7 bases not matched to a gene; V was cut back by 6 bases and J by 7 bases.

This chain uses TRBV2 with TRBJ2-1; the match to TRBD1 covers 8 bases. Germline V CDR1 and CDR2: SNHLY, FYNNEI. The CDR3 is 12 residues long. V trimming: 6 bases; J trimming: 9 bases; junction bases outside the gene matches: 4. Here the CDR3 DNA reads TGTGCCAGCAGCAGGACAGGGCTTGAGCAGTTCTTC. It specifies CASSRTGLEQFF. Full variable domain (remainder filled in from reference TRBV2 and TRBJ2-1): EPEVTQTPSHQVTQMGQEVILRCVPISNHLYFYWYRQILGQKVEFLVSFYNNEISEKSEIFDDQFSVERPDGSNFTLKIRSTKLEDSAMYFCASSRTGLEQFFGPGTRLTVL.

The CDR3 DNA follows: TGCAGCGTTGAAGATGAAGGGTTAACTAATGAAAAACTGTTTTTT. Translation: CSVEDEGLTNEKLFF. This rearrangement joins TRBV29-1 to TRBJ1-4, with unresolved D. V was trimmed by 0 bases and J by 1 base, leaving 9 bases between them. Germline V gene data show CDR1 as SQVTM and CDR2 as ANQGSEA. This CDR3 comprises 15 residues. Variable domain in full (rest from reference TRBV29-1 and TRBJ1-4): SAVISQKPSRDICQRGTSLTIQCQVDSQVTMMFWYRQQPGQSLTLIATANQGSEATYESGFVIDKFPISRPNLTFSTLTVSNMSPEDSSIYLCSVEDEGLTNEKLFFGSGTQLSVL.